These 2 T cell receptor beta chains share one sample of origin, sequenced in a study of cytomegalovirus exposure and HLA in healthy donors. PCR used 60 Vbeta primers and 13 Jbeta primers. The data were produced by immunoSEQ multiplex PCR, yet TCRdb's version contains in-frame clones alone and is incomplete. This sample carries over 100,000 clones, roughly three fifths of them seen once, and the ten largest clones take 2.4%. The sequenced sample was PBMCs. These receptors came from a woman aged 40 to 50 in good health and CMV-seronegative.

The rearrangement links TRBV7-2 to TRBJ2-1, with D possibly TRBD2 on 6 matching bases. Trimming shortened V by 5 bases and J by 8 bases, and 16 bases separated the two germline ends. Germline loops: CDR1 SGHTA, CDR2 FQGNSA. The CDR3 spans 14 residues. The CDR3 spells CASSGAGPGDEQFF. DNA of the CDR3: TGTGCCAGCAGCGGAGCGGGCCCCGGCGATGAGCAGTTCTTC.

The chain recombines TRBV5-1 with TRBJ2-1; the D gene is possibly TRBD1 (6 bases). CDR3 size: 13 residues. Trimming left V 5 bases short and J 5 bases short, with 11 bases between. Germline lookup yields CDR1 SGHRS and CDR2 YFSETQ. Here the CDR3 reads CASRWTVNNEQFF. The DNA for the CDR3 is TGCGCCAGCAGATGGACAGTAAACAATGAGCAGTTCTTC.